This T cell receptor beta chain was retrieved from a study of blood T cells in healthy people across ages. Points from the study as a whole: Diversity figures based on one million T cells were deemed too low.

Primed by a sample-barcoded 5' primer and a J-beta primer mix, a second PCR proceeded for roughly 6 to 12 cycles. All cDNA molecules were each tagged by a template-switch adaptor with 12 random nucleotides. TCRdb fed the 5' RACE reads into MiXCR, producing one record per CDR3 protein. Here the sample spans about 1.8 million distinct CDR3 sequences, around half being singletons. The table lists this clonotype with a few counts. Its antigen is not identified. The CDR3 spans 14 residues. The ends were cut back, 6 bases at V and 2 bases at J, with 13 bases in the middle. The J gene is TRBJ2-5, the V gene TRBV12-3 or TRBV12-4; D might be TRBD1 (6 bases). The sequence derives from a woman aged 40 to 50 in good health. Sequencing was carried out using blood. The CDR3 here is CASRSIGQQETQYF. The CDR3 DNA sequence: TGTGCCAGCAGGTCAATTGGACAGCAAGAGACCCAGTACTTC.